There are a few counts of the clone carrying this T cell receptor (beta chain). Its antigen is undetermined. This specimen belongs to a study of response to subunit inactivated influenza vaccine. General observations from the study: The authors offered the suggestion that each seasonal influenza vaccination recruits few new T cells.

Trimming took 4 bases from V and 8 from J, leaving 23 bases between them. CDR3 length: 16 amino acids. Looked up from germline, CDR1 is ENHRY and CDR2 is SYGVKD. TCRdb redid the calling of the RT-PCR reads with MiXCR, one entry per CDR3 protein. This sample yields about 570,000 distinct CDR3 sequences, of which approximately 10% are seen a single time; about 10% belongs to the top ten. This sample also appeared in a second study, on T cells expressing NK-cell markers. As that study records: 5'RACE template switching built TCR beta cDNA with unique molecular identifiers. Repertoire data for TCR beta were derived from sorted T cells (CD3+CD56+NKG2C+, CD3+CD56+NKG2C- and CD3+CD56-NKG2C+). The dominant NKG2C+ clonotypes represented roughly 1.0-7.5% of CD8+ T cells in five or six donors.

The specimen was PBMCs from blood, collected on the day of vaccination. The chain carries TRBV10-3 and TRBJ1-2; D perhaps matches TRBD1 (6 bases). The sequence derives from a man in his fifties who received an inactivated influenza vaccine. The CDR3 sequence: CAISVLRGGSQGGYTF. The CDR3 coding sequence is TGTGCCATCAGTGTGCTCAGGGGCGGATCCCAGGGGGGCTACACCTTC.